The 25 T cell receptor beta chains below all came from one sample that was sequenced in a study of blood T cells in healthy people across ages. Alongside a J-beta primer mix, a sample-barcoded 5' primer served in a second PCR lasting about 7 to 12 cycles. Using its own MiXCR run on the 5' RACE reads, TCRdb lists one record per CDR3 protein. The top ten hold approximately 24% of the sample, which has hundreds of thousands of distinct CDR3 sequences, around three fifths seen once. What was sequenced was blood. The source is a man in his forties in good health.

A remark on this clonotype: The junction departs from germline at one end; a sequencing error may be responsible. The chain is built from TRBV14 and TRBJ2-5; D is perhaps TRBD2 (7 bases). This CDR3 is 15 amino acids long. CDR1 is SGHDN and CDR2 is FVKESK in the germline V gene. The CDR3 DNA reads TGTGCCAGCAGCCAAGTTCCCGGGGGGCAAGAGGCCCAGTACTTC. Translating it yields CASSQVPGGQEAQYF.

Concerning this clonotype: An end of the junction does not agree with germline; a read error may underlie this. This chain connects TRBV20-1 to TRBJ1-2, with D possibly being TRBD1 (5 bases). This CDR3 comprises 16 residues. Germline V gives CDR1 DFQATT, CDR2 SNEGSKA (reference sequence). CDR3 in DNA: TGCAGTGCTATGGTAACTCCGAGGGGAGCTAAGTATGGCTACACCTTC. Its translation is CSAMVTPRGAKYGYTF.

This chain connects TRBV29-1 to TRBJ2-7, with a possible D match to TRBD2 (6 bases). From germline, CDR1 is SQVTM and CDR2 ANQGSEA. This CDR3 spans 13 amino acids. V dropped 6 bases and J dropped 7 bases, with 19 bases sitting between them. This chain's CDR3 is CSVSGTVVWEQYF. In DNA, the CDR3 is TGCAGCGTATCCGGGACTGTGGTATGGGAGCAGTACTTC.

CDR3 nucleotide sequence: TGTGCCAGCAGCCGCGGGACAGGGGGCGTGGAAAAACTGTTTTTT. Translated, it gives CASSRGTGGVEKLFF. The chain combines TRBV28 with TRBJ1-4; 12 bases are shared with TRBD1. This CDR3 has 15 amino acids. J was trimmed by 8 bases and V by 6 bases; bases with no gene match: 7. CDR1 is MDHEN and CDR2 is SYDVKM in the germline V gene.

V is TRBV24-1 and J is TRBJ2-1; the match to TRBD2 covers 10 bases. J was trimmed by 0 bases and V by 9 bases; bases with no gene match: 4. This CDR3 has 15 amino acids. Germline V CDR1 and CDR2: KGHDR, SFDVKD. CDR3 in DNA: TGTGCCACCTTAGCGGGAGGTGGCTCCTACAATGAGCAGTTCTTC. It translates to CATLAGGGSYNEQFF.

This clonotype showed up many times. The V and J genes are TRBV14 and TRBJ1-2, with D hard to call. Trimming stripped 0 bases from V and 6 bases from J, with 14 bases between. The germline CDR1 and CDR2 sequences are SGHDN and FVKESK. This CDR3 has 15 amino acids. CDR3 nucleotides: TGTGCCAGCAGCCAAGATCAATACAGTAGGGATGGCTACACCTTC. It translates to CASSQDQYSRDGYTF.

There are a few counts of this clonotype. This chain connects TRBV4-1 to TRBJ2-4; TRBD2 might be the D (5 bases). CDR3 length: 18 residues. CDR1 and CDR2 from the germline V gene are MGHRA and YSYEKL. Between the trimmed V and J ends, which lost 1 base and 0 bases, there was a span of 16 bases. Here the CDR3 reads CASSQGQASGLAKNIQYF. CDR3 DNA: TGCGCCAGCAGCCAAGGACAAGCGAGCGGACTAGCCAAAAACATTCAGTACTTC.

CDR3 amino acids: CAIRGTSGGTSTDTQYF. DNA of the CDR3: TGTGCCATCAGGGGGACTAGCGGGGGCACTAGCACAGATACGCAGTATTTT. The chain uses TRBV10-3 and TRBJ2-3, with 14 bases matching TRBD2. This CDR3 spans 17 amino acids. J was trimmed by 0 bases and V by 6 bases; bases with no gene match: 5. Germline V lookup: CDR1 ENHRY, CDR2 SYGVKD.

This clonotype was seen more than once but under ten times. The rearrangement uses TRBV28 and TRBJ2-6; weak D call: TRBD2 (6 bases). The CDR3 contains 17 residues. CDR1 MDHEN and CDR2 SYDVKM come from the germline V gene. V gave up 5 bases and J gave up 0 bases, with 14 bases separating them. CDR3 bases: TGTGCCAGCAGTACGGGACTCCAATTCTCTGGGGCCAACGTCCTGACTTTC. It is translated as CASSTGLQFSGANVLTF.

The rearrangement links TRBV14 to TRBJ2-1; 8 bases line up with TRBD2. Germline-derived CDR1 and CDR2 are SGHDN and FVKESK. The V and J ends lost 4 bases and 14 bases, in that order; junction bases with no gene match: 7. This CDR3 has 12 residues. CDR3 nucleotides: TGTGCCAGCAGCCCTCTAGCGGGCCTTAAGTTCTTC. It yields the protein CASSPLAGLKFF.

The V and J genes are TRBV9 and TRBJ2-7; TRBD1 matches 7 bases. J was trimmed by 3 bases and V by 1 base; bases with no gene match: 7. CDR3 length: 15 amino acids. CDR1 is SGDLS and CDR2 is YYNGEE in the germline V gene. The CDR3 here is CASSVQGTAYYEQYF. The DNA of the CDR3 is TGTGCCAGCAGCGTACAAGGGACAGCTTACTACGAGCAGTACTTC. The full variable domain, in which reference TRBV9 and TRBJ2-7 provide the parts outside the CDR3, is DSGVTQTPKHLITATGQRVTLRCSPRSGDLSVYWYQQSLDQGLQFLIQYYNGEERAKGNILERFSAQQFPDLHSELNLSSLELGDSALYFCASSVQGTAYYEQYFGPGTRLTVT.

The genes are TRBV12-3 or TRBV12-4 and TRBJ2-5, with D possibly being TRBD2 (5 bases). The CDR3 runs to 12 residues. Deletions cut 8 bases from V and 5 bases from J, with 12 bases between. The chain's CDR3 is CASAEGAETQYF. Here the CDR3 DNA reads TGTGCCAGCGCCGAGGGAGCTGAGACCCAGTACTTC.

The rearrangement joins TRBV3-1 to TRBJ1-5; D unclear. Trimming took 0 bases from V and 6 from J, leaving 12 bases between them. Germline CDR1 is LGHDT and CDR2 is YNNKEL (reference sequence). This CDR3 has 15 residues. CDR3 protein: CASSQDSQRGQPQHF. CDR3 sequence (DNA): TGTGCCAGCAGCCAAGATAGTCAGAGAGGTCAGCCCCAGCATTTT. Filled out from reference TRBV3-1 and TRBJ1-5, the complete variable domain reads DTAVSQTPKYLVTQMGNDKSIKCEQNLGHDTMYWYKQDSKKFLKIMFSYNNKELIINETVPNRFSPKSPDKAHLNLHINSLELGDSAVYFCASSQDSQRGQPQHFGDGTRLSIL.

J is TRBJ1-2 and V is TRBV7-2; D unclear. V shed 0 bases and J shed 4 bases, with 18 bases lying between them. Per germline, CDR1 SGHTA and CDR2 FQGNSA. The CDR3 sequence is 17 residues long. The DNA of the CDR3 is TGTGCCAGCAGCTTAGCCGACGTAGGACTTCGTCTCTATGGCTACACCTTC. Protein sequence: CASSLADVGLRLYGYTF.

This clonotype was picked up one time. The genes are TRBV11-2 and TRBJ2-5, with D perhaps TRBD1 (6 bases). This CDR3 has 15 amino acids. Germline V gene data show CDR1 as SGHAT and CDR2 as FQNNGV. V lost 2 bases to trimming and J lost 11 bases, with 21 bases between them. The CDR3 is CASSLWVGARDEQYF. DNA of the CDR3: TGTGCCAGCAGCTTATGGGTGGGGGCTCGGGATGAGCAGTACTTC.

Comment on this clonotype: The junction does not match germline at one end; this may be a read error. The chain links TRBV7-9 to TRBJ1-2; no definite D call. The CDR3 totals 16 residues. Germline V lookup: CDR1 SEHNR, CDR2 FQNEAQ (reference sequence). The CDR3 here is CTSSLGGLQHLYGYTF. The CDR3 nucleotides read TGTACCAGCAGCTTAGGTGGGCTCCAACACCTATATGGCTACACCTTC.

This clonotype was picked up a small number of times. The DNA of the CDR3 is TGTGCCACCAGCAAGGGAGGCGGGATAGGGTCAGATACGCAGTATTTT. It yields the protein CATSKGGGIGSDTQYF. The chain is built from TRBV15 and TRBJ2-3; D perhaps matches TRBD2 (6 bases). Germline assignment: CDR1 LNHNV and CDR2 YYDKDF (reference sequence). The CDR3 totals 16 residues. The V end lost 4 bases, the J end lost 4 bases, and 18 bases lay between the germline ends.

This clonotype was picked up a small number of times. The CDR3 is CASSLNRDSSTDTQYF. CDR3 in DNA: TGTGCCAGCAGCTTAAACCGGGACAGTAGCACAGATACGCAGTATTTT. This chain joins TRBV11-1 and TRBJ2-3; 7 bases align to TRBD1. The CDR3 has 16 residues. Germline V gene sequence: CDR1 SGHAT, CDR2 FQDESV (reference sequence). J gave up 0 bases and V 2 bases, and 5 bases lay outside the gene matches.

This clonotype appeared many times. The rearrangement uses TRBV7-9 and TRBJ2-7, with a weak D call TRBD1 (7 bases). The V and J ends lost 3 bases and 5 bases respectively, with 17 bases between them. Per germline, CDR1 SEHNR and CDR2 FQNEAQ (reference sequence). The CDR3 loop spans 15 amino acids. The CDR3 coding sequence is TGTGCCAGCAGCTTTGGGCAGGGGGGACGGAACGAGCAGTACTTC. Translating gives CASSFGQGGRNEQYF.

Only a few counts were recorded for this clonotype. This chain joins TRBV29-1 and TRBJ2-2, with 8 bases matching TRBD1. Trimming took 7 bases from V and 5 from J; bases not matched to a gene: 15. The germline CDR1 and CDR2 sequences are SQVTM and ANQGSEA. The CDR3 runs to 16 residues. CDR3 coding DNA: TGCAGCGCTTCGCCGGGACAGGCAACGGTGACCGGGGAGCTGTTTTTT. Its translation is CSASPGQATVTGELFF.

Concerning this clonotype: A junction end diverges from the germline sequence, so it may reflect a read error. The chain recombines TRBV7-8 with TRBJ2-7; D is unclear. The CDR3 length is 15 residues. From germline, CDR1 is SGHVS and CDR2 FQNEAQ. The DNA for the CDR3 is TGTACCAGCAGCTTAGGCCTCCTCTCTTTGGGCGAGCAGTACTTC. Residues: CTSSLGLLSLGEQYF.

The V gene is TRBV12-3 or TRBV12-4, the J gene TRBJ2-5; TRBD2 matches 12 bases. The J segment lost 11 bases and the V segment lost 5 bases, leaving 9 bases of the junction unmatched. The CDR3 is 14 amino acids. The CDR3 nucleotides are TGTGCCAGCAGTCCGACTAGCGGGGGAAATGAGCAGTACTTC. Translation gives CASSPTSGGNEQYF.

This clonotype was counted once. The CDR3, as DNA: TGCGCCAGCACGGGACAGAACAACTATGGCTACACCTTC. This translates into CASTGQNNYGYTF. V and J are TRBV5-1 and TRBJ1-2; 7 nucleotides align to TRBD1. Germline V gene sequence: CDR1 SGHRS, CDR2 YFSETQ. CDR3 length equals 13 residues. The trim removed 6 bases at V and 2 bases at J, leaving 4 bases unmatched.

There are a few counts of this clonotype. The gene calls are TRBV29-1 and TRBJ2-5, with D possibly being TRBD1 or TRBD2 (5 bases each). The V end was cut by 6 bases, the J end by 2 bases, with 19 bases between. The CDR3 is 15 residues long. Germline lookup yields CDR1 SQVTM and CDR2 ANQGSEA. This CDR3 is CSVLFPGTRQETQYF. In DNA form, the CDR3 reads TGCAGCGTATTATTCCCCGGGACGAGGCAAGAGACCCAGTACTTC.

The rearrangement links TRBV27 to TRBJ1-5; D is ambiguous. The CDR3 loop spans 15 amino acids. Looked up from germline, CDR1 is MNHEY and CDR2 is SMNVEV (reference sequence). V shed 3 bases and J shed 4 bases, with 13 bases lying between them. CDR3 in DNA: TGTGCCAGCAGTTTCGGTAACCCGGGGAATCAGCCCCAGCATTTT. Its protein product is CASSFGNPGNQPQHF.